The text below deals with one TCR beta chain. The CDR3 contains 15 residues. Germline V gene lookup returns CDR1 MDHEN and CDR2 SYDVKM. V was clipped by 4 bases and J by 4 bases, with 13 bases between them. This sample is drawn from a study of blood T cell repertoires in COVID-19. Across the whole study: The United States, Italy and Spain provided the acute and convalescent COVID-19 samples. Sources were T cells, B-cell-depleted T cells, or PBMCs; the material itself was cDNA or gDNA.

How the authors handled the data: Reference gene primer amplification gave nucleated cell count estimates. Assay: immunoSEQ multiplex PCR; the TCRdb copy retains only in-frame clones and omits some. The D gene and trimming were derived from the DNA, and the V and J assignments and clone size from that table. The sample holds 99,000 or so clones; about 80% are singletons and the top ten take approximately 3.3%. The clonotype comes from a woman of 80 years or more with active or convalescent COVID-19. The chain carries TRBV28 and TRBJ1-4; TRBD1 might be the D (6 bases). Sequencing used peripheral blood. The CDR3 region has the DNA TGTGCCAGCAGTTCCAGTACAGGGAGTAATGAAAAACTGTTTTTT. Encoded protein: CASSSSTGSNEKLFF.